The 3 T cell receptor beta chains in this list originate from one sample, sequenced in a study of blood T cell repertoires in COVID-19. Clones were sequenced by immunoSEQ multiplex PCR, and TCRdb holds only the in-frame ones, with some missing. Seen here are fewer than 30,000 clones, 86% observed once, and the top ten hold about 5.5%. Material for sequencing was peripheral blood. All receptors come from a man aged 50 to 59 with active COVID-19.

The rearrangement uses TRBV7-9 and TRBJ1-6; D is unresolved. Germline CDR1 and CDR2: SEHNR and FQNEAQ (reference sequence). Trimming removed 5 bases from V and 9 bases from J, with 17 bases in between. The CDR3 is 15 amino acids. CDR3 sequence reads: CASSRWPPDGSPLHF. The CDR3 region has the DNA TGTGCCAGCAGCCGCTGGCCTCCCGATGGTTCACCCCTCCACTTT.

This sequence joins TRBV15 and TRBJ2-3; 7 bases align to TRBD2. Germline-derived CDR1 and CDR2 are LNHNV and YYDKDF (reference sequence). The CDR3 is 13 amino acids. V shed 8 bases, J shed 2 bases, and the junction held 4 bases outside the gene matches. The CDR3 spells CATGGGITDTQYF. CDR3 in DNA: TGTGCCACCGGGGGGGGGATCACAGATACGCAGTATTTT.

The V and J genes are TRBV9 and TRBJ2-1; TRBD2 matches at 11 bases. The CDR3 totals 14 residues. Trimming cost V 4 bases and J 4 bases; bases outside gene matches: 1. Germline V gene lookup returns CDR1 SGDLS and CDR2 YYNGEE. Here the CDR3 DNA reads TGTGCCAGCAGCATAGCGGGAGGGTACAATGAGCAGTTCTTC. This sequence encodes CASSIAGGYNEQFF.